Listed below are T cell receptor beta chains from one sample, sequenced in a study of blood T cells in healthy people across ages. TCRdb used MiXCR to reprocess the 5' RACE reads, holding one entry per CDR3 protein. Seen here are 1,500,000 or so distinct CDR3 sequences, around 59% observed once, and the top ten hold 5.5% to 8%. What was sequenced was blood. The origin of the receptors is a man between 18 and 35 years old in good health. CDR3s include the opening cysteine and the closing phenylalanine or tryptophan. D genes are given only for firm matches. A clone size is listed for some rows: how often the clone was seen (once, few, many), or a class if it is expanded.

V: TRBV13
D: TRBD1
J: TRBJ2-1
size: -
DNA: TGTGCCAGCAGCCCGGGGGGGACAGGGGGCAATGAGCAGTTCTTC
CDR3: CASSPGGTGGNEQFF

V: TRBV28
D: TRBD1
J: TRBJ1-6
size: -
DNA: TGTGCCAGCACCACGGACAGGGGTCCCCTCAATTCACCCCTCCACTTT
CDR3: CASTTDRGPLNSPLHF

V: TRBV29-1
D: -
J: TRBJ1-2
size: few
DNA: TGCAGCGCCACTGAGGAGGGGGGCGCTACCTATGGCTACACCTTC
CDR3: CSATEEGGATYGYTF

V: TRBV29-1
D: TRBD1
J: TRBJ1-2
size: -
DNA: TGCAGCGTCGAAGGTTCCGGACAGGGGTTAGCCTATGGCTACACCTTC
CDR3: CSVEGSGQGLAYGYTF

V: TRBV7-9
D: -
J: TRBJ2-3
size: -
DNA: TGTGCCAGCAGACCAAGCGGTCAAGATACGCAGTATTTT
CDR3: CASRPSGQDTQYF

V: TRBV27
D: -
J: TRBJ2-3
size: -
DNA: TGTGCCAGCAGTTTAATCTTCGGGGGAGGTACGCAGTATTTT
CDR3: CASSLIFGGGTQYF

V: TRBV20-1
D: -
J: TRBJ1-2
size: -
DNA: TGCAGTGCCCAGCAGCCGACGGTGACCTATGGCTACACCTTC
CDR3: CSAQQPTVTYGYTF

V: TRBV29-1
D: -
J: TRBJ2-1
size: few
DNA: TGCAGCGTTGAAGGACAGGTTTTTCCCGACAATGAGCAGTTCTTC
CDR3: CSVEGQVFPDNEQFF

V: TRBV6-2/TRBV6-3
D: TRBD2
J: TRBJ2-5
size: -
DNA: TGTGCCAGCAGTTACCTAGCGGGCAATGAGCAGTACTTC
CDR3: CASSYLAGNEQYF

V: TRBV28
D: -
J: TRBJ2-3
size: few
DNA: TGTGCCAGCAGTCCCGACAGCACTCCCAGCACAGATACGCAGTATTTT
CDR3: CASSPDSTPSTDTQYF

V: TRBV29-1
D: TRBD2
J: TRBJ2-7
size: -
DNA: TGCAGCGTTGAGGGTTCAGGACTAGTCTACAATGAGCAGTACTTC
CDR3: CSVEGSGLVYNEQYF

V: TRBV9
D: -
J: TRBJ2-1
size: once
DNA: TGTGCCAGCAGCGTAGTTTTCGGGACAAGGGAGTTCTTC
CDR3: CASSVVFGTREFF

V: TRBV20-1
D: -
J: TRBJ1-1
size: once
DNA: TGCAGTGCTAGAGAGGAGGGGCTGAACACTGAAGCTTTCTTT
CDR3: CSAREEGLNTEAFF

V: TRBV20-1
D: -
J: TRBJ1-1
size: few
DNA: TGCAGTGCCTCCCCTGGGACACCTGAAGCTTTCTTT
CDR3: CSASPGTPEAFF

V: TRBV2
D: -
J: TRBJ1-2
size: -
DNA: TGTGCCATAAACAGGGCATCCAACTATGGCTACACCTTC
CDR3: CAINRASNYGYTF

V: TRBV6-5
D: -
J: TRBJ2-5
size: few
DNA: TGTGCCAGCAGTTACTCAGACATAGACTCCCAAGAGACCCAGTACTTC
CDR3: CASSYSDIDSQETQYF

V: TRBV29-1
D: -
J: TRBJ2-5
size: few
DNA: TGCAGCGTTACCGCCGGTCAAGAGACCCAGTACTTC
CDR3: CSVTAGQETQYF

V: TRBV29-1
D: TRBD2
J: TRBJ2-1
size: -
DNA: TGCAGCGTTGATTGGCAGGGTCGGAGCGGGAGGGCCTTTGAGCAGTTCTTC
CDR3: CSVDWQGRSGRAFEQFF

V: TRBV11-1
D: -
J: TRBJ2-5
size: few
DNA: TGTGCCAGCAGCTTAAACCCGAGTGCTCAGGAGCAGTACTTC
CDR3: CASSLNPSAQEQYF

V: TRBV19
D: TRBD2
J: TRBJ2-1
size: -
DNA: TGTGCCAGTCGCATTTCGGGACTAGCGGGACCCAATGAGCAGTTCTTC
CDR3: CASRISGLAGPNEQFF

V: TRBV5-1
D: -
J: TRBJ2-7
size: -
DNA: TGCGCCAGCAGCTTTGACGGTTGGGCCGAGCAGTACTTC
CDR3: CASSFDGWAEQYF

V: TRBV12-3/TRBV12-4
D: -
J: TRBJ1-5
size: -
DNA: TGTGCCAGCACCGCGGATGGGGGCTTGGCTCAGCCCCAGCATTTT
CDR3: CASTADGGLAQPQHF

V: TRBV21-1
D: -
J: TRBJ2-1
size: -
DNA: TGTGCCAGCAGCAAACGCCCTGAGCAGTTCTTC
CDR3: CASSKRPEQFF

V: TRBV27
D: TRBD1
J: TRBJ2-1
size: -
DNA: TGCGCCAGCAGTTTAGACAGGGGGTCGGGCAATGAGCAGTTCTTC
CDR3: CASSLDRGSGNEQFF

V: TRBV7-9
D: -
J: TRBJ2-1
size: few
DNA: TGTGCCAGCAGCTCGTCGGGTAGCTTCGGTGAGCAGTTCTTC
CDR3: CASSSSGSFGEQFF

V: TRBV6-5
D: -
J: TRBJ1-2
size: -
DNA: TGTGCCAGCAGTTACTCGATTGAAGGGAACTATGGCTACACCTTC
CDR3: CASSYSIEGNYGYTF

V: TRBV20-1
D: -
J: TRBJ2-1
size: -
DNA: TGCAGTGCGCCTCGACTTTTAAGCAATGAGCAGTTCTTC
CDR3: CSAPRLLSNEQFF

V: TRBV27
D: -
J: TRBJ1-2
size: -
DNA: TGTGCCAGCAGTTTAACAGGGTGGAATGGCTACACCTTC
CDR3: CASSLTGWNGYTF

V: TRBV4-1
D: TRBD2
J: TRBJ2-7
size: -
DNA: TGCGCCAGCAGCCTCGTAAGCGGGGGTGTACTTCGCGAGCAGTACTTC
CDR3: CASSLVSGGVLREQYF

V: TRBV20-1
D: -
J: TRBJ1-6
size: -
DNA: TGCAGTGTTATCCGGGACACAGATTCACCCCTCCACTTT
CDR3: CSVIRDTDSPLHF

V: TRBV27
D: TRBD2
J: TRBJ2-1
size: -
DNA: TGTGCCAGCAGTCTCTCAGCGGGAGGGGTCAATGAGCAGTTCTTC
CDR3: CASSLSAGGVNEQFF

V: TRBV12-3/TRBV12-4
D: -
J: TRBJ2-7
size: -
DNA: TGTGCCAGCAGTCCCCCCCTTCGGTACGAGCAGTACTTC
CDR3: CASSPPLRYEQYF

V: TRBV20-1
D: -
J: TRBJ2-5
size: few
DNA: TGCAGTGCTACACGAGAGACCCAGTACTTC
CDR3: CSATRETQYF

V: TRBV5-1
D: -
J: TRBJ1-2
size: -
DNA: TGCGCCAGCAGCTTTCCGGGCGGGGGAGCTGGCTACACCTTC
CDR3: CASSFPGGGAGYTF

V: TRBV6-1
D: TRBD1
J: TRBJ2-7
size: -
DNA: TGTGCCAGCAGCAACAGGGGACAAAGCTCCTACGAGCAGTACTTC
CDR3: CASSNRGQSSYEQYF

V: TRBV29-1
D: TRBD2
J: TRBJ2-3
size: -
DNA: TGCAGCGTTCTCGCCTCTAGCGGGGGGATCACAGATACGCAGTATTTT
CDR3: CSVLASSGGITDTQYF

V: TRBV12-3/TRBV12-4
D: -
J: TRBJ1-1
size: -
DNA: TGTGCCAGCAGTTTAATGTCCGGGTTAGGCTCTGAAGCTTTCTTT
CDR3: CASSLMSGLGSEAFF

V: TRBV4-3
D: -
J: TRBJ1-5
size: -
DNA: TGCGCCAGCAGCCAAGTGACGGGGAGAAATCAGCCCCAGCATTTT
CDR3: CASSQVTGRNQPQHF

V: TRBV3-1
D: -
J: TRBJ2-1
size: -
DNA: TGTGCCAGCAGCCAATCGGGACAATTCTACAATGAGCAGTTCTTC
CDR3: CASSQSGQFYNEQFF

V: TRBV27
D: -
J: TRBJ2-3
size: few
DNA: TGTGCCAGCAGTTTATACGAGGGTTCGGGCACAGATACGCAGTATTTT
CDR3: CASSLYEGSGTDTQYF

V: TRBV12-3/TRBV12-4
D: TRBD1
J: TRBJ2-3
size: few
DNA: TGTGCCAGCACCGGGGACAGGGGCGCAGATACGCAGTATTTT
CDR3: CASTGDRGADTQYF

V: TRBV15
D: -
J: TRBJ2-2
size: -
DNA: TGTGCCACCAGCACCTCCCTAAAGGGCACCGGGGAGCTGTTTTTT
CDR3: CATSTSLKGTGELFF

V: TRBV10-3
D: -
J: TRBJ2-7
size: once
DNA: TGTGCCATCAGTGTCGGAGGAGGGTACGAGCAGTACTTC
CDR3: CAISVGGGYEQYF

V: TRBV7-8
D: TRBD1
J: TRBJ2-2
size: -
DNA: TGTGCCAGCAGCAAACCGCCGGGACAGGGGTTGGGGGAGCTGTTTTTT
CDR3: CASSKPPGQGLGELFF

V: TRBV27
D: -
J: TRBJ2-7
size: few
DNA: TGTGCCAGCAGTTCCCTCTCCGGGAGCGAGCAGTACTTC
CDR3: CASSSLSGSEQYF

V: TRBV7-2
D: TRBD2
J: TRBJ2-1
size: -
DNA: TGTGCCAGCAGCTTCCTTAGCGGGGGGGCCTGTGGTGAGCAGTTCTTC
CDR3: CASSFLSGGACGEQFF

V: TRBV20-1
D: -
J: TRBJ2-1
size: -
DNA: TGCAGTGCTAGAGATTTGCTAGGAAAGCCTAGGGAGCAGTTCTTC
CDR3: CSARDLLGKPREQFF

V: TRBV19
D: -
J: TRBJ2-2
size: once
DNA: TGTGCCAGTAGTATACCGGGAGCACCCACCGGGGAGCTGTTTTTT
CDR3: CASSIPGAPTGELFF

V: TRBV12-3/TRBV12-4
D: -
J: TRBJ2-7
size: -
DNA: TGTGCCAGCAGCTCTCGCAGGGGTACCTACGAGCAGTACTTC
CDR3: CASSSRRGTYEQYF

V: TRBV4-1
D: -
J: TRBJ2-7
size: -
DNA: TGCGCCAGCAGCCAGGAGACAGCTCCTTTGGGCGAGCAGTACTTC
CDR3: CASSQETAPLGEQYF

V: TRBV27
D: -
J: TRBJ1-1
size: once
DNA: TGTGCCAGCAGTTTAATGCAGGGCAGCACTGAAGCTTTCTTT
CDR3: CASSLMQGSTEAFF

V: TRBV12-3/TRBV12-4
D: TRBD2
J: TRBJ2-7
size: -
DNA: TGTGCCAGCAGTTTAAGTCTAGCGGTATCCGAGCAGTACTTC
CDR3: CASSLSLAVSEQYF

V: TRBV2
D: TRBD1
J: TRBJ1-6
size: many
DNA: TGTGCCAGCAGAAACAGGGGAGGGAAATCACCCCTCCACTTT
CDR3: CASRNRGGKSPLHF

V: TRBV9
D: TRBD2
J: TRBJ2-1
size: -
DNA: TGTGCCAGCAGCGTAGGTGCGCGGGAGATCGACAATGAGCAGTTCTTC
CDR3: CASSVGAREIDNEQFF

V: TRBV9
D: -
J: TRBJ2-3
size: -
DNA: TGTGCCAGCAGAGTACAAGGCACAGATACGCAGTATTTT
CDR3: CASRVQGTDTQYF

V: TRBV29-1
D: TRBD1
J: TRBJ1-2
size: -
DNA: TGCAGCGCGGGCGGGGACAGGGGTCTCTATGGCTACACCTTC
CDR3: CSAGGDRGLYGYTF

V: TRBV28
D: -
J: TRBJ1-1
size: few
DNA: TGTGCCAGCACCAGTGTGGAGACAGGCTCAGACACTGAAGCTTTCTTT
CDR3: CASTSVETGSDTEAFF

V: TRBV29-1
D: -
J: TRBJ1-2
size: many
DNA: TGCAGCGTTGAAGATTGGGGGGGAGGCTACACCTTC
CDR3: CSVEDWGGGYTF

V: TRBV5-5
D: -
J: TRBJ1-2
size: -
DNA: TGTGCCAGCAGCCCCTGGCCGAGCGCTCTCCACACCTTC
CDR3: CASSPWPSALHTF

V: TRBV29-1
D: TRBD2
J: TRBJ2-5
size: -
DNA: TGCAGCGTCCTCTCGGTCGGGGGGGGAAACAATGAGCAGTACTTC
CDR3: CSVLSVGGGNNEQYF